This T cell receptor (beta chain) is drawn from a study of Graves' ophthalmopathy and Graves' hyperthyroidism. This clonotype was picked up many times. Transcripts of RNA were the source for amplifying TCR beta CDR3 regions. HTBI primers were used in a first-round RT-PCR, which preceded a second-round multiplex PCR. A single record per CDR3 protein comes from TCRdb applying MiXCR to the multiplex PCR reads. The profile shows roughly 700,000 distinct CDR3 sequences, roughly 40% of them singletons. Pregnancy or lactation, uncontrolled infections and other autoimmune diseases were grounds for excluding patients. Germline-derived CDR1 and CDR2 are SNHLY and FYNNEI. The CDR3 is made up of 14 amino acids. The V gene lost 6 bases and the J gene lost 8 bases, with 19 bases spanning the gap.

Sequencing input: peripheral blood. The clonotype was recovered from an adult man with Graves' ophthalmopathy. The gene calls are TRBV2 and TRBJ1-2, with D unclear. The CDR3 reads CASSPEVGSWGYTF. CDR3 sequence (DNA): TGTGCCAGCAGCCCAGAAGTTGGGTCGTGGGGCTACACCTTC. Looking up the rest from reference TRBV2 and TRBJ1-2 gives the full variable domain: EPEVTQTPSHQVTQMGQEVILRCVPISNHLYFYWYRQILGQKVEFLVSFYNNEISEKSEIFDDQFSVERPDGSNFTLKIRSTKLEDSAMYFCASSPEVGSWGYTFGSGTRLTVV.